The rows below give T cell receptor beta chains drawn from one sample of a study of identical twins. MiXCR was run by TCRdb on the 5' RACE reads, yielding one entry per CDR3 protein. The data hold about 890,000 distinct CDR3 sequences, with approximately 13% observed a single time. The data were also submitted as part of a second study, on yellow fever vaccine responses in identical twins.

Sample: PBMCs. The source of these receptors is a woman younger than 35 in good health. The CDR3 runs from the conserved cysteine through the conserved F or W. A D gene is named only where the DNA matches it firmly. Size values are once, few and many counts, or a class for expanded clones, and some rows have none.

many	TRBV10-3	TRBJ2-1	TRBD1	TGTGCCAGGTCGGACAGGTCCAATGAGCAGTTCTTC	CARSDRSNEQFF
few	TRBV6-1	TRBJ2-4	.	TGTGCCAGCAGGGCCGTTCGGGACCCAAACATTCAGTACTTC	CASRAVRDPNIQYF
few	TRBV9	TRBJ2-3	TRBD2	TGTGCCAGCAGCGTGGGCGCGGGAGGGCCGGGAGATACGCAGTATTTT	CASSVGAGGPGDTQYF
.	TRBV20-1	TRBJ2-7	.	TGCAGTGCTAGTGGGGCCGGGCTTCCCTACGAGCAGTACTTC	CSASGAGLPYEQYF
.	TRBV3-1	TRBJ2-2	TRBD1	TGTGCCAGCAGCCAAGGATTCACAGGGGTCGATCAGGCCGGGGAGCTGTTTTTT	CASSQGFTGVDQAGELFF
few	TRBV28	TRBJ2-4	.	TGTGCCAGCAGTTCCCAACAGGGCCCCAAAAACATTCAGTACTTC	CASSSQQGPKNIQYF
.	TRBV10-3	TRBJ2-1	.	TGTGCCATCAGTGACCGGGACGGATCCTACAATGAGCAGTTCTTC	CAISDRDGSYNEQFF
.	TRBV5-1	TRBJ2-1	TRBD1	TGCGCCAGCAGCTTGTACGCAAGTGGGGACAGCCACAATGAGCAGTTCTTC	CASSLYASGDSHNEQFF
few	TRBV6-2/TRBV6-3	TRBJ2-1	.	TGTGCCAGCAGTTACTATGTGGGAGGCCAATACAATGAGCAGTTCTTC	CASSYYVGGQYNEQFF
once	TRBV7-6	TRBJ2-4	.	TGTGCCAGCAGCTTACGAGAGGGGGGCATTCAGTACTTC	CASSLREGGIQYF
few	TRBV11-3	TRBJ2-3	TRBD2	TGTGCCAGCAGCTCCGGACTAGTTTCCGTAGATACGCAGTATTTT	CASSSGLVSVDTQYF
.	TRBV4-2	TRBJ1-6	TRBD1	TGTGCCAGCAGCCAAGAGGACAGGGTTGGTAATTCACCCCTCCACTTT	CASSQEDRVGNSPLHF
.	TRBV2	TRBJ2-4	.	TGTGCCAGCAGTGGTCGGACCGTCGGGGCGGACATTCAGTACTTC	CASSGRTVGADIQYF
many	TRBV6-5	TRBJ1-1	.	TGTGCCAGCAGTTTTAGGTTACAGACATTGAACACTGAAGCTTTCTTT	CASSFRLQTLNTEAFF
few	TRBV7-2	TRBJ2-5	TRBD1	TGTGCCAGCAGCTATAACACAGGGGGAGGAAAGACCCAGTACTTC	CASSYNTGGGKTQYF
many	TRBV29-1	TRBJ2-3	.	TGCAGCGTTGTGAAGGTGGGAACCACAGATACGCAGTATTTT	CSVVKVGTTDTQYF
many	TRBV12-3/TRBV12-4	TRBJ1-2	.	TGTGCCAGCAGGTCATCGACAGAATATGGCTACACCTTC	CASRSSTEYGYTF
.	TRBV2	TRBJ2-7	TRBD1	TGTGCCAGCAGAGGCATCGAAGGGACAGGAGTATTCCGAAGCTCCTACGAGCAGTACTTC	CASRGIEGTGVFRSSYEQYF
.	TRBV6-1	TRBJ2-7	.	TGTGCCAGCAGTACCCTTGACACGAGCTCCTACGAGCAGTACTTC	CASSTLDTSSYEQYF
.	TRBV5-1	TRBJ2-3	TRBD1	TGCGCCAGCAGCTTGGCCATACAGGGGGCAACAGATACGCAGTATTTT	CASSLAIQGATDTQYF
.	TRBV20-1	TRBJ2-3	TRBD2	TGCAGTGCCACCCCTGGGACTAGCGGGCACACAGATACGCAGTATTTT	CSATPGTSGHTDTQYF
few	TRBV19	TRBJ1-5	TRBD1	TGTGCCAGTCGGGACAGGCGCAATCAGCCCCAGCATTTT	CASRDRRNQPQHF
.	TRBV3-1	TRBJ2-2	.	TGTGCCAGCAGCCCCCAGCGGGACACCGGGGAGCTGTTTTTT	CASSPQRDTGELFF
.	TRBV12-3/TRBV12-4	TRBJ1-2	.	TGTGCCAGCACGCCAGGGTATAACTATGGCTACACCTTC	CASTPGYNYGYTF
few	TRBV6-2/TRBV6-3	TRBJ1-5	.	TGTGCCAGCAGTTACTCTGGCGGATCCAATCAGCCCCAGCATTTT	CASSYSGGSNQPQHF
.	TRBV20-1	TRBJ1-1	.	TGCAGTGCTAGAGATTCGCGGGGGTGGGCTGAAGCTTTCTTT	CSARDSRGWAEAFF
.	TRBV18	TRBJ2-6	.	TGTGCCAGCTCACCACGGCAAGGGGGGTCTGTGGCCAACGTCCTGACTTTC	CASSPRQGGSVANVLTF
few	TRBV3-1	TRBJ1-4	.	TGTGCCAGCAGCCGTAGAACGGGAAGCCTTGATGAAAAACTGTTTTTT	CASSRRTGSLDEKLFF
.	TRBV5-6	TRBJ1-2	.	TGTGCCAGCAGGGGGAGGGTAAATACTTATGGCTACACCTTC	CASRGRVNTYGYTF
many	TRBV12-3/TRBV12-4	TRBJ2-2	.	TGTGCCAGCAGTCACCTTCGCGCCGGGGAGCTGTTTTTT	CASSHLRAGELFF
few	TRBV7-8	TRBJ2-3	.	TGTGCCAGCAGCTCCCCACAGGCCGCAGATACGCAGTATTTT	CASSSPQAADTQYF
.	TRBV2	TRBJ2-3	.	TGTGCCTCCCCGACAACTAGCACAGATACGCAGTATTTT	CASPTTSTDTQYF
.	TRBV7-9	TRBJ2-3	TRBD2	TGTGCCAGCAGCTTAATGCTAGCGGGCAGCACAGATACGCAGTATTTT	CASSLMLAGSTDTQYF
few	TRBV7-6	TRBJ2-1	.	TGTGCCAGCAGCCTAGTGGGAGTCCCCTACAATGAGCAGTTCTTC	CASSLVGVPYNEQFF
few	TRBV12-5	TRBJ2-1	.	TGTGCTAGTGGTTTGGTAGCTCAGGGACCATCCTACAATGAGCAGTTCTTC	CASGLVAQGPSYNEQFF
few	TRBV20-1	TRBJ2-1	TRBD2	TGCAGTGCCGTTTCCCTAGCGGGAGGGCCCACCTACAATGAGCAGTTCTTC	CSAVSLAGGPTYNEQFF
.	TRBV4-2	TRBJ2-7	.	TGTGCCAGCAGCCAAGGGGTGACGGGGGGCGCCTCCTACGAGCAGTACTTC	CASSQGVTGGASYEQYF
many	TRBV5-1	TRBJ2-3	.	TGCGCCAGCAGCTCCAAGATCCCGGGACAAATTGAGGGAGATACGCAGTATTTT	CASSSKIPGQIEGDTQYF
.	TRBV5-6	TRBJ2-1	.	TGTGCCAGCAGCTTGGGCGGGGTGATTTCCTACAATGAGCAGTTCTTC	CASSLGGVISYNEQFF
few	TRBV3-1	TRBJ2-1	TRBD1	TGTGCCAGCAGCCAAGGGACAGGGTTCCTATTCTTC	CASSQGTGFLFF
.	TRBV12-3/TRBV12-4	TRBJ2-2	.	TGTGCCAGCAGTCCCCCACGGACGAACACCGGGGAGCTGTTTTTT	CASSPPRTNTGELFF